This section outlines one TCR beta chain sequence together with its context. Antigen unknown. The protocol was immunoSEQ multiplex PCR, while the TCRdb copy is restricted to in-frame clones and leaves out a portion. The repertoire holds some 640,000 clones, 89% seen once, with about 1.5% in the top ten. This specimen belongs to a study of Ad26.COV2.S vaccination and SARS-CoV-2 variants. General study points: People who got the vaccine had more spike-specific TCR breadth than people who got placebo.

Documented treatment: around 19 received Ad26.COV2.S at low or high dose, single or two shots; a few received placebo; per-sample allocation not given. Material that was analyzed had been drawn on day 63 after the first vaccine or placebo injection. Germline values: CDR1 MNHEY, CDR2 SVGAGI. CDR3 length: 11 amino acids. Trimming cost V 4 bases and J 7 bases, with 7 bases left between them. The rearrangement joins TRBV6-5 to TRBJ1-2, with a tentative D call TRBD1 (5 bases). The sequences come from peripheral blood, collected in a trial of Ad26.COV2.S vaccine versus placebo. The receptor comes from a person aged 18-65 years who received the Ad26.COV2.S COVID-19 vaccine or a placebo. The CDR3 spells CASSWGSGYTF. The DNA for the CDR3 is TGTGCCAGCAGTTGGGGCTCTGGCTACACCTTC.